The clone carrying this T cell receptor (beta chain) was counted ten times or more. Amplification targeted the TCR beta CDR3 regions, with RNA transcripts as the source material. Following a first-round RT-PCR that used HTBI primers, a second-round multiplex PCR was carried out. TCRdb passed the multiplex PCR reads through MiXCR, listing each CDR3 protein once. Of roughly 1.1 million distinct CDR3 sequences in the sample, roughly two fifths are singletons; the top ten hold 11%. This record comes from a study of Graves' ophthalmopathy and Graves' hyperthyroidism. The receptor was isolated from an adult man with Graves' hyperthyroidism. Material: peripheral blood or thyroid tissue (not recorded which).

CDR3 nucleotide sequence: TGTGCCACTAGCGGGACGGACTACGAGCAGTACTTC. It translates to CATSGTDYEQYF. This chain uses TRBV10-3 with TRBJ2-7; 9 bases map to TRBD2. CDR1 and CDR2 (germline): ENHRY, SYGVKD. With 10 bases clipped from V and 3 bases from J, the junction kept 4 bases outside the gene matches. This CDR3 is 12 amino acids long.